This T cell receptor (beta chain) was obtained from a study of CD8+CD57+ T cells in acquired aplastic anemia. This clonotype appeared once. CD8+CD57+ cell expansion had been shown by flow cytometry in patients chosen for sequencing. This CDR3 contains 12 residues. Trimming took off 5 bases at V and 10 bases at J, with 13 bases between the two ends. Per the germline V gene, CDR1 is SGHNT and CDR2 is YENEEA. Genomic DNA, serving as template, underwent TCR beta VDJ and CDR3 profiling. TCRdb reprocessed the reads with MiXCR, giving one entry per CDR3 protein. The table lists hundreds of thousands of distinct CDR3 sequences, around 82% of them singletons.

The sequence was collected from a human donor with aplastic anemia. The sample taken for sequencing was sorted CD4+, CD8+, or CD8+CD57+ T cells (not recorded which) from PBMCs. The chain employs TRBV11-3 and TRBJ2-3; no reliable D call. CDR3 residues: CASSVGIDAQYF. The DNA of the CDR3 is TGTGCCAGCAGCGTAGGTATCGACGCGCAGTATTTT.